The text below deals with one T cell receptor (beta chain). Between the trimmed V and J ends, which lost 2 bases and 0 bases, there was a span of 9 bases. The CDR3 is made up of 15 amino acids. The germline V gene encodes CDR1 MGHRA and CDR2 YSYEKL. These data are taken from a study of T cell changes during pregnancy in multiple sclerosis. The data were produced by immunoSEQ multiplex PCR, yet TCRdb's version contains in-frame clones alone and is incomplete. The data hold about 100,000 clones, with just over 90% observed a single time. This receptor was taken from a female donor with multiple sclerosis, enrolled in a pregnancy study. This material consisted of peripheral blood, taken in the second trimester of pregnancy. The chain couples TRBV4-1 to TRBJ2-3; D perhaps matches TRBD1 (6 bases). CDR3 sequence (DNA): TGCGCCAGCAGCCAACCGGGACATAGCACAGATACGCAGTATTTT. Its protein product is CASSQPGHSTDTQYF.